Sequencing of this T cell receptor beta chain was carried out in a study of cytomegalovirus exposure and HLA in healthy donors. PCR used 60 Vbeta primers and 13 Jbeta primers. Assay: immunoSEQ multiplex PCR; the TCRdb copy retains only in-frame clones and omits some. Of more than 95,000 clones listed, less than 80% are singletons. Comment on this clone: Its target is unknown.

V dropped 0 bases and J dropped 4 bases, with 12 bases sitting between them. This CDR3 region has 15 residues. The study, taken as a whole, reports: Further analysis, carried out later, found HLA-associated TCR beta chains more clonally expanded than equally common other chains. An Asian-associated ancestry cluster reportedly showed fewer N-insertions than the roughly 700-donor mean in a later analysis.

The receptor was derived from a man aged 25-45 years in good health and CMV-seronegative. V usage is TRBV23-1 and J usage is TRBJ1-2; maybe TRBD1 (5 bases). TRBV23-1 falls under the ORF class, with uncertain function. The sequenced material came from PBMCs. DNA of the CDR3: TGCGCCAGCAGTCAATCGGGGCGGCGGCCCTATGGCTACACCTTC. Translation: CASSQSGRRPYGYTF.